The sequence of this T cell receptor beta chain was determined in a study of shared clonotypes between healthy human individuals. Study-wide points: The four-donor shared clonotypes exceeded non-shared clonotypes in generation probability, with non-shared ones scoring lower. For naive CD4 cells, around 5.1% of clonotypes were shared across a few donors. The study sampled only blood, and tissue repertoires likely differ.

The V end was cut by 1 base, the J end by 0 bases, with 7 bases between. The germline gives CDR1 PRHDT, CDR2 FYEKMQ (reference sequence). CDR3 size: 14 residues. Each sorted subset replicate got 200 ng genomic DNA, 30,000 or so genomes. Clones were sequenced by immunoSEQ multiplex PCR, and TCRdb holds only the in-frame ones, with some missing. The table records 300,000 to 400,000 clones, around 90% of them present only once. On this clone itself: Antigen: not known.

The chain joins TRBV13 to TRBJ2-7; possibly TRBD2 for D (5 bases). The material sequenced was memory CD8+ T cells sorted from blood. Noted subset: CD45RO+ cells pooled with CCR7-negative TemRA cells. This TCR came from a man aged 18 to 30 in good health. The CDR3 DNA reads TGTGCCAGCAGCTTAGCGGGGAGCTCCTACGAGCAGTACTTC. It codes for CASSLAGSSYEQYF.